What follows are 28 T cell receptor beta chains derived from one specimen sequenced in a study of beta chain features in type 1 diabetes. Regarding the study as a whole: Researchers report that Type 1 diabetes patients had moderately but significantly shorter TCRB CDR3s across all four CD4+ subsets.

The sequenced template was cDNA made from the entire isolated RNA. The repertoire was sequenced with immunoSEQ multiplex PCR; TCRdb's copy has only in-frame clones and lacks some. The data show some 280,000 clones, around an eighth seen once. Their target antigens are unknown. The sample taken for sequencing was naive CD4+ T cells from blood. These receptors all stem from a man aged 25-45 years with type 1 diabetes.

CDR3 sequence reads: CSVDSEAGGPNEQFF. Written as DNA, the CDR3 is TGCAGCGTTGATTCCGAAGCGGGAGGTCCCAATGAGCAGTTCTTC. The chain joins TRBV29-1 to TRBJ2-1; 9 positions match TRBD2. This CDR3 is 15 amino acids long. Germline trimming cut 3 bases from V and 6 bases from J; bases unmatched to any gene: 9. Germline V gene sequence: CDR1 SQVTM, CDR2 ANQGSEA.

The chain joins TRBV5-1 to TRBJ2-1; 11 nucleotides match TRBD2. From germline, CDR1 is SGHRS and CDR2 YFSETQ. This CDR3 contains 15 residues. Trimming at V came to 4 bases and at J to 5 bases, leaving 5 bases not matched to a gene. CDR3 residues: CASSKGLAENNEQFF. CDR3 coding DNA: TGCGCCAGCAGCAAGGGACTAGCGGAGAACAATGAGCAGTTCTTC.

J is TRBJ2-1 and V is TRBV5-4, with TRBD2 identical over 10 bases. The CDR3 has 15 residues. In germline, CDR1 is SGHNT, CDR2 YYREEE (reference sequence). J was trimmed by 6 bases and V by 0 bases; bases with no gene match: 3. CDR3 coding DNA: TGTGCCAGCAGCTTGGCGTCTAGCGGGGGCAATGAGCAGTTCTTC. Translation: CASSLASSGGNEQFF.

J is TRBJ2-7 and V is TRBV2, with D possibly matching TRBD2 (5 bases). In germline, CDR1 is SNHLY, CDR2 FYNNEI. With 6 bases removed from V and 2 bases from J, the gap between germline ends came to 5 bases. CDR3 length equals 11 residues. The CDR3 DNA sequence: TGTGCCAGCAGGGGAGCCTACGAGCAGTACTTC. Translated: CASRGAYEQYF.

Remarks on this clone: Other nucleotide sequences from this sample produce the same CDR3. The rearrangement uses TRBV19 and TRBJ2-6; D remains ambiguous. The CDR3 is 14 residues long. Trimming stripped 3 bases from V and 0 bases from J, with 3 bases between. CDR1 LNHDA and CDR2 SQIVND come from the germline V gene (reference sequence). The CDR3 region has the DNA TGTGCCAGTAGTATCGGCTCTGGGGCCAACGTCCTGACTTTC. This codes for CASSIGSGANVLTF. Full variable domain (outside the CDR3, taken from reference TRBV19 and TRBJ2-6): DGGITQSPKYLFRKEGQNVTLSCEQNLNHDAMYWYRQDPGQGLRLIYYSQIVNDFQKGDIAEGYSVSREKKESFPLTVTSAQKNPTAFYLCASSIGSGANVLTFGAGSRLTVL.

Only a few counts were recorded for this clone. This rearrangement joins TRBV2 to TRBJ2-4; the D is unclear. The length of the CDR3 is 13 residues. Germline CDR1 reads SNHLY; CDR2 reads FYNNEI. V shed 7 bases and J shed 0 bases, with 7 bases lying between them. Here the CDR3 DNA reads TGTGCCAGCACGGTGGTAGCCAAAAACATTCAGTACTTC. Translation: CASTVVAKNIQYF. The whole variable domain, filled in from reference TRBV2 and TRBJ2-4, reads EPEVTQTPSHQVTQMGQEVILRCVPISNHLYFYWYRQILGQKVEFLVSFYNNEISEKSEIFDDQFSVERPDGSNFTLKIRSTKLEDSAMYFCASTVVAKNIQYFGAGTRLSVL.

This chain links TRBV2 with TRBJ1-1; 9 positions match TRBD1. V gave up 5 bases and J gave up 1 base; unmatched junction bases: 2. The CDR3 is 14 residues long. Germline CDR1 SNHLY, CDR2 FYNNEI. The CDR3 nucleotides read TGTGCCAGCAGTCGGGACAGGGCGAACACTGAAGCTTTCTTT. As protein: CASSRDRANTEAFF.

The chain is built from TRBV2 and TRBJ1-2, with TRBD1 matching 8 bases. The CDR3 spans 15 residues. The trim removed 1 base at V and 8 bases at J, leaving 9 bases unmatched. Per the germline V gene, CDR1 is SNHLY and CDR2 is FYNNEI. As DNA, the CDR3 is TGTGCCAGCAGTGAAGGGCAACAGGGGGTGAGGGGCTACACCTTC. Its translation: CASSEGQQGVRGYTF.

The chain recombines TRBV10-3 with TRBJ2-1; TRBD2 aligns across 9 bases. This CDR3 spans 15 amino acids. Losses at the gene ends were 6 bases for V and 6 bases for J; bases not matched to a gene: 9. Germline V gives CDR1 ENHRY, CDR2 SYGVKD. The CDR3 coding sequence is TGTGCCATCAGCGGACTAGCGAAGGGAAGCAATGAGCAGTTCTTC. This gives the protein CAISGLAKGSNEQFF.

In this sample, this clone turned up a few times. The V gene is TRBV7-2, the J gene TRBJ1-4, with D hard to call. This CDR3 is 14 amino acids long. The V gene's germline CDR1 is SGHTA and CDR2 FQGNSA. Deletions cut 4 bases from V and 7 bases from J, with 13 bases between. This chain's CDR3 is CASSSSGSSEKLFF. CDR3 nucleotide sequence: TGTGCCAGCAGCTCGTCGGGATCCAGTGAAAAACTGTTTTTT.

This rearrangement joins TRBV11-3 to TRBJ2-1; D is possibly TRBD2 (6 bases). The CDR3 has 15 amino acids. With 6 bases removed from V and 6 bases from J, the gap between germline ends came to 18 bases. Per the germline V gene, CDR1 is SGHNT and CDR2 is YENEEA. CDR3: CASSQDPGRGNEQFF. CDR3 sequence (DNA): TGTGCCAGCAGTCAAGACCCGGGGCGGGGCAATGAGCAGTTCTTC.

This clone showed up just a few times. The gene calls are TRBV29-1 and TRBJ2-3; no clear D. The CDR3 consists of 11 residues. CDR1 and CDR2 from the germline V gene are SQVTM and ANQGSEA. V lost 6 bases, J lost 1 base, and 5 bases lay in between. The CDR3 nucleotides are TGCAGCGTGAGTCGCACAGATACGCAGTATTTT. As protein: CSVSRTDTQYF.

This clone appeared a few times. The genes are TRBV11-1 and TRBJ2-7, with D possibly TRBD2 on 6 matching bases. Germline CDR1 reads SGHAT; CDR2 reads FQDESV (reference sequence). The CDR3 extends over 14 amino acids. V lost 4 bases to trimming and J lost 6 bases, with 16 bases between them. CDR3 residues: CASSSSGVRSEQYF. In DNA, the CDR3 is TGTGCCAGCAGCTCCTCGGGGGTGCGAAGCGAGCAGTACTTC.

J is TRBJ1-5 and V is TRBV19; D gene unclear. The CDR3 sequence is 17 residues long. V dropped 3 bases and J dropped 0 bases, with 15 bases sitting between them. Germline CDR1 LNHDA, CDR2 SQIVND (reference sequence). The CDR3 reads CASSIIQLLSSNQPQHF. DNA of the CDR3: TGTGCCAGTAGTATTATACAGCTTCTGAGTAGCAATCAGCCCCAGCATTTT.

In DNA, the CDR3 is TGTGCCAGCAGCTCGGGGACAATGCCCTCTGGGGCCAACGTCCTGACTTTC. The encoded protein is CASSSGTMPSGANVLTF. The V call is TRBV7-2, the J call TRBJ2-6; tentative D call: TRBD1 (6 bases). Germline V gives CDR1 SGHTA, CDR2 FQGNSA. The CDR3 contains 17 residues. The V and J ends lost 4 bases and 0 bases respectively, with 13 bases between them.

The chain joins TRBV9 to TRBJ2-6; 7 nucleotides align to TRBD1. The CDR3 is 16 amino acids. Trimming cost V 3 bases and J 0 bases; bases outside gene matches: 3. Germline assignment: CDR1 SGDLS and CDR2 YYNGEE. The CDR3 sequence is CASSGGQHSGANVLTF. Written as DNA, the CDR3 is TGTGCCAGCAGCGGGGGACAGCACTCTGGGGCCAACGTCCTGACTTTC.

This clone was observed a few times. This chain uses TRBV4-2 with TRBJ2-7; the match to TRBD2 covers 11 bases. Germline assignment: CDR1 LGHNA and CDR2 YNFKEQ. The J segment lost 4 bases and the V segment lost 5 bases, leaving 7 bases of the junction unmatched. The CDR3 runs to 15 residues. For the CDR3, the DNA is TGTGCCAGCAGCTTCCGACTAGCGGGGAAGTACGAGCAGTACTTC. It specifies CASSFRLAGKYEQYF.

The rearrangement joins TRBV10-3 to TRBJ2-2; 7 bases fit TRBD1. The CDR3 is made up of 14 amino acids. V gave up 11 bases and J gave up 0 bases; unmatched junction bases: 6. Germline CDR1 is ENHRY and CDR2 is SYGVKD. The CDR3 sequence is CAVGTASNTGELFF. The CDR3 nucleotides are TGTGCCGTCGGGACAGCCTCGAACACCGGGGAGCTGTTTTTT.

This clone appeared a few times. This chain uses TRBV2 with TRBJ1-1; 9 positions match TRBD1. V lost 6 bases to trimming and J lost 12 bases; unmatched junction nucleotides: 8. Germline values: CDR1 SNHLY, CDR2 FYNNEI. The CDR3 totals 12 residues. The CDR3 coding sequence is TGTGCCAGCAGACAGGGGGCTTTCTTATCTTTCTTT. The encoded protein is CASRQGAFLSFF.

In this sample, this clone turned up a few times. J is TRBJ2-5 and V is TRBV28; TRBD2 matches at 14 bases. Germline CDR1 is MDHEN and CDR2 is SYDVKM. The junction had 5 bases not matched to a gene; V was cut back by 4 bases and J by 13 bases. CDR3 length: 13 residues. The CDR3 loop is CASSSPGLAGGYF. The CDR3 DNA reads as TGTGCCAGCAGTTCCCCCGGACTAGCGGGAGGGTACTTC.

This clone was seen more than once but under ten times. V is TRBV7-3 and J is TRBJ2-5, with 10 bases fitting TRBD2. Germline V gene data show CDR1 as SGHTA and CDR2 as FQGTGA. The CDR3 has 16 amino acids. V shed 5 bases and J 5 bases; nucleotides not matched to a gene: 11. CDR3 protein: CASSPHSGRAMETQYF. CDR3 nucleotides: TGTGCCAGCAGCCCCCACAGCGGGAGGGCCATGGAGACCCAGTACTTC.

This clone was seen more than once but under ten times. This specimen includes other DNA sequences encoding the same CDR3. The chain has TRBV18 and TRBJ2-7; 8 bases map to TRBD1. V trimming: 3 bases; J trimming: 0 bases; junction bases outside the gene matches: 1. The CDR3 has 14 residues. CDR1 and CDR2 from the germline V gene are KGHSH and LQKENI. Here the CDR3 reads CASSPDRVSYEQYF. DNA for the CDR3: TGTGCCAGCTCACCGGACAGGGTCTCCTACGAGCAGTACTTC.

Written as DNA, the CDR3 is TGTGCCAGCAGCTGGGACAGGGACTACAATGAGCAGTTCTTC. Amino acids: CASSWDRDYNEQFF. The chain employs TRBV7-2 and TRBJ2-1; TRBD1 aligns across 9 bases. From germline, CDR1 is SGHTA and CDR2 FQGNSA. V dropped 4 bases and J dropped 3; count of bases not matched to a gene: 1. This CDR3 has 14 amino acids.

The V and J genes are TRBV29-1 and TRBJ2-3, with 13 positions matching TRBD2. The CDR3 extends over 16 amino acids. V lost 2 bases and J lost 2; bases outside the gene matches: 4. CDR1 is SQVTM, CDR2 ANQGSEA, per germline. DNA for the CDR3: TGCAGCGTTGAATTAACTAGCGGGAGGGCCACAGATACGCAGTATTTT. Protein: CSVELTSGRATDTQYF.

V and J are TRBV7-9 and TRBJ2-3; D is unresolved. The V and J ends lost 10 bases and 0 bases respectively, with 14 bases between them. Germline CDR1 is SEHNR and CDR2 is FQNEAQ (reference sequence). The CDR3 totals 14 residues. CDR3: CATPTQPSTDTQYF. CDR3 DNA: TGTGCCACCCCGACACAGCCTAGCACAGATACGCAGTATTTT. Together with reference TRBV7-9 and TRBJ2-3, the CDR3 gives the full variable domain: DTGVSQNPRHKITKRGQNVTFRCDPISEHNRLYWYRQTLGQGPEFLTYFQNEAQLEKSRLLSDRFSAERPKGSFSTLEIQRTEQGDSAMYLCATPTQPSTDTQYFGPGTRLTVL.

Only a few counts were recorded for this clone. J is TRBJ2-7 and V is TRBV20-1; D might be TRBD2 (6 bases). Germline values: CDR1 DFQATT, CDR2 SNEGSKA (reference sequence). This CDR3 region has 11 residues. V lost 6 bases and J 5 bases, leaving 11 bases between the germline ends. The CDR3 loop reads CSATPSDEQYF. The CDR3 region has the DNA TGCAGTGCAACCCCTAGCGACGAGCAGTACTTC.

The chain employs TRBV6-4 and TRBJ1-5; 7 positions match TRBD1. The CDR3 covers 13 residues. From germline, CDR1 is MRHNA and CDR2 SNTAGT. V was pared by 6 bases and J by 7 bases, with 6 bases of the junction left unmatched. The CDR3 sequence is CASSGQVGQPQHF. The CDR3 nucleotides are TGTGCCAGCAGCGGACAGGTCGGGCAGCCCCAGCATTTT.

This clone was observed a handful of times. CDR3 sequence reads: CASSDLGLAGEFEQYF. The CDR3 DNA is TGTGCCAGCAGTGATTTGGGGCTAGCGGGAGAGTTCGAGCAGTACTTC. The chain joins TRBV2 to TRBJ2-7; 10 nucleotides align to TRBD2. Per germline, CDR1 SNHLY and CDR2 FYNNEI. CDR3 length: 16 residues. Trimming removed 3 bases from V and 6 bases from J; junction bases left unmatched: 11.